The sequence of this T cell receptor beta chain was determined in a study of blood T cell repertoires in COVID-19. The protocol was immunoSEQ multiplex PCR, while the TCRdb copy is restricted to in-frame clones and leaves out a portion. Altogether fewer than 200,000 clones are present, over 75% being singletons, with the ten largest covering around 5.1%. Germline V gene lookup returns CDR1 SQVTM and CDR2 ANQGSEA. The ends were cut back, 4 bases at V and 0 bases at J, with 10 bases in the middle. The CDR3 runs to 14 residues. A remark on this clone: Other DNA sequences of this sample code for an identical CDR3.

J is TRBJ2-1 and V is TRBV29-1, with a weak D call TRBD1 (5 bases). Sequenced sample: PBMCs or T cells enriched from blood (not recorded which). The sequence was obtained from a woman in her thirties or forties with acute COVID-19. CDR3 sequence (DNA): TGCAGCGTTGGCCAGGGCGGCTCCTACAATGAGCAGTTCTTC. It is translated as CSVGQGGSYNEQFF.